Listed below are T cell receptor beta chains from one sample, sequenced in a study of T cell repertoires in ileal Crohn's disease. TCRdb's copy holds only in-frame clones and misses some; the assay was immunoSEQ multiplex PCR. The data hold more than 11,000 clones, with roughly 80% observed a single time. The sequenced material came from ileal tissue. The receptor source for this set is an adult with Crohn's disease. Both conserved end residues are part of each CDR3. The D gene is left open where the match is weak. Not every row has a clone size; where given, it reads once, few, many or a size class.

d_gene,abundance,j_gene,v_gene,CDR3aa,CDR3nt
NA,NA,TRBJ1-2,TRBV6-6,CASSFRDSLNYGYTF,TGTGCCAGCAGTTTCCGGGACTCTCTTAACTATGGCTACACCTTC
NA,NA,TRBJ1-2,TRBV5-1,CASSAGGSANYGYTF,TGCGCCAGCAGCGCCGGGGGTTCGGCGAACTATGGCTACACCTTC
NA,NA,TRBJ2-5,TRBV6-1,CASNRGIGPQETQYF,TGTGCCAGCAATCGAGGGATTGGACCCCAAGAGACCCAGTACTTC
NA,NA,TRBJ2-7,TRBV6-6,CASSYSGPLSEQYF,TGTGCCAGCAGTTACTCGGGGCCGCTCTCCGAGCAGTACTTC
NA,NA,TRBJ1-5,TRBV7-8,CASSLQTGAYSNQPQHF,TGTGCCAGCAGCTTACAGACAGGAGCATATAGCAATCAGCCCCAGCATTTT
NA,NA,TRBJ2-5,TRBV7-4,CASSSSPPRLEFEETQYF,TGTGCCAGCAGCTCAAGTCCCCCGAGACTAGAATTTGAAGAGACCCAGTACTTC
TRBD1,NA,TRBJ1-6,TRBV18,CASSPRTGGGNSPLHF,TGTGCCAGCTCACCGCGGACAGGCGGAGGGAATTCACCCCTCCACTTT
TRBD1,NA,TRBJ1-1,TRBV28,CASSPRTGSSTEAFF,TGTGCCAGCAGTCCTAGGACAGGATCGAGCACTGAAGCTTTCTTT
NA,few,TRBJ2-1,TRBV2,CASSDINEQFF,TGTGCCAGCAGTGATATCAATGAGCAGTTCTTC
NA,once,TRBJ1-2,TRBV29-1,CSVVVRYNYGYTF,TGCAGCGTTGTTGTCAGATATAACTATGGCTACACCTTC